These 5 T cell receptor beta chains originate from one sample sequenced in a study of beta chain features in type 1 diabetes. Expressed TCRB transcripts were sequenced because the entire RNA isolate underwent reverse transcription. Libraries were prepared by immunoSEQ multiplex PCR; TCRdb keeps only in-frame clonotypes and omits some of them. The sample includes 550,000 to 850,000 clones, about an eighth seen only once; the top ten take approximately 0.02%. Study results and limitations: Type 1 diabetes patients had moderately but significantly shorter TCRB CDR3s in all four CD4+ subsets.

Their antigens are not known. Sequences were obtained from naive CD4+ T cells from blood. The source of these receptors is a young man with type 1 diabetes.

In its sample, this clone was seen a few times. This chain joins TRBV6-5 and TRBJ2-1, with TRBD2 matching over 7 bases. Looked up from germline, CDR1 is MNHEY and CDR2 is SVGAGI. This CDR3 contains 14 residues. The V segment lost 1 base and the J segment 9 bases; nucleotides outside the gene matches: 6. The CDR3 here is CASSYWGGHGEQFF. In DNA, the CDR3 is TGTGCCAGCAGTTACTGGGGGGGTCATGGTGAGCAGTTCTTC.

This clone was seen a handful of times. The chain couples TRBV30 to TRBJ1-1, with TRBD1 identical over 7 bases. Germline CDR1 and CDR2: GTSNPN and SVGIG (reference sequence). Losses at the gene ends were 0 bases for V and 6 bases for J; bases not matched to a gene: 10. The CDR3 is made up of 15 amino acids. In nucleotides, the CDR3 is TGTGCCTGGAGTGTACAGGGACAGTTTTATTCTGAAGCTTTCTTT. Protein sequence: CAWSVQGQFYSEAFF. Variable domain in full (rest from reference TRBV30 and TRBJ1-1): SQTIHQWPATLVQPVGSPLSLECTVEGTSNPNLYWYRQAAGRGLQLLFYSVGIGQISSEVPQNLSASRPQDRQFILSSKKLLLSDSGFYLCAWSVQGQFYSEAFFGQGTRLTVV.

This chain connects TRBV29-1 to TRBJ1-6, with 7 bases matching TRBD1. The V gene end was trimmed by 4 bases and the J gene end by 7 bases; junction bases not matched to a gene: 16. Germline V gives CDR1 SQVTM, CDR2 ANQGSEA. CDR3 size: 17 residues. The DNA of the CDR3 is TGCAGCGTTGCGTGTTTCAGTTCGGGACAGACAAATTCACCCCTCCACTTT. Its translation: CSVACFSSGQTNSPLHF.

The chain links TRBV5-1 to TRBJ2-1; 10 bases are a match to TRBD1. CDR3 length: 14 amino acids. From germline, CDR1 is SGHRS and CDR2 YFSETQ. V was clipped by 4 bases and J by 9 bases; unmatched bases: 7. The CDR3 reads CASSAGQGVGEQFF. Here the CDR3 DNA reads TGCGCCAGCAGCGCCGGACAGGGGGTAGGTGAGCAGTTCTTC.

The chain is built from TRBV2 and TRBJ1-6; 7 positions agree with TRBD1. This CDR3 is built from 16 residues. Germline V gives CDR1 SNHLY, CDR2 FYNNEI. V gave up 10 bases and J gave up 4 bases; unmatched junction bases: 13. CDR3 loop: CAITRDSLGYNSPLHF. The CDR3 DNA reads TGTGCCATTACCCGGGACAGCCTGGGGTATAATTCACCCCTCCACTTT.